The subject of this entry is one TCR beta chain. The data derive from a study of blood T cell repertoires in COVID-19. On the study more broadly: Acute and convalescent COVID-19 samples came from the United States, Italy and Spain. T cells, B-cell-depleted T cells, or PBMCs supplied cDNA or gDNA.

CDR3 length equals 17 residues. Germline V gene lookup returns CDR1 SGHTA and CDR2 FQGNSA. Losses at the gene ends were 4 bases for V and 6 bases for J; bases not matched to a gene: 7. In the original analysis: Cell counts per sample came from amplifying reference gene primers. Sequenced by immunoSEQ multiplex PCR; TCRdb stores in-frame clones only, minus some. V, J and clone size are taken as reported in that table, and D and trimming were inferred from the DNA itself. The data show around 150,000 clones, around 80% seen once. Source material: peripheral blood. The receptor was derived from a man aged 55-75 years with active or convalescent COVID-19. The rearrangement joins TRBV7-2 to TRBJ2-3; 16 bases fit TRBD2. The CDR3 region has the DNA TGTGCCAGCAGCTCGGGACTAGCGGGGGGGCTGGCGGATACGCAGTATTTT. Protein: CASSSGLAGGLADTQYF.